Below, one T cell receptor (beta chain) is given with its context. Primers included in the PCR were 60 Vbeta and 13 Jbeta primers. TCRdb's table, derived via immunoSEQ multiplex PCR, lists solely in-frame clones and lacks some. The data contain about 96,000 clones, about four fifths of them seen just once; the ten biggest clones take up 14%. The entry originates in a study of cytomegalovirus exposure and HLA in healthy donors. In the study overall: Early released data comprised around 79 million unique TCRs from HLA-typed donors.

The CDR3 consists of 15 residues. Germline-derived CDR1 and CDR2 are MGHDK and SYGVNS. The V end was cut by 3 bases, the J end by 3 bases, with 14 bases between. The receptor comes from a woman in her seventies in good health and CMV-seropositive. Sequenced material: PBMCs. The chain combines TRBV25-1 with TRBJ2-5, with D tentatively TRBD1 (6 bases). The CDR3 protein is CASSEPLQGKETQYF. The CDR3 nucleotides read TGTGCCAGCAGTGAGCCACTACAGGGAAAAGAGACCCAGTACTTC.